What follows describes a single TCR beta chain. This sample stems from a study of blood T cell repertoires in COVID-19. Study as a whole: PBMCs, B-cell-depleted T cells, or T cells were the source of the cDNA or gDNA that made up the material.

CDR3 length: 17 amino acids. The germline gives CDR1 MNHEY, CDR2 SMNVEV (reference sequence). V lost 0 bases to trimming and J lost 2 bases; unmatched junction nucleotides: 7. Sequencing was performed with immunoSEQ multiplex PCR; in TCRdb, only in-frame clones are kept and a portion is missing. This table has 250,000 or so clones, about 88% appearing once. The chain links TRBV27 to TRBJ1-1, with 9 bases that match TRBD1. The clonotype was recovered from a woman aged 60-75 years with acute or convalescent COVID-19. Sequencing input: peripheral blood. In DNA form, the CDR3 reads TGTGCCAGCAGTTTATCTCGACAGGGGGGGTCCAACACTGAAGCTTTCTTT. Protein: CASSLSRQGGSNTEAFF.